The source of this TCR beta chain is a study of T cells after yellow fever vaccination. Background on the study: Those fractions that held only low numbers of cells were prepared using the SMART-Seq v4 Ultra Low Input RNA kit.

Each CDR3 protein gets one entry after TCRdb re-called the 5' RACE reads with MiXCR. Among under 550,000 distinct CDR3 sequences, just over 20% were seen once, and the ten largest hold less than 20%. Only a few counts were recorded for this clonotype. No antigen is known for it. Points from the study as a whole: Detected again after the booster were most primary-vaccination clones, at almost 97% CD4 and 88% CD8.

CDR3 size: 17 residues. The V and J ends lost 0 bases and 5 bases respectively, with 19 bases between them. Germline V gives CDR1 ENHRY, CDR2 SYGVKD. The chain uses TRBV10-3 and TRBJ2-5; D not resolved. This specimen was PBMCs, taken approximately 22 days after the first yellow fever vaccination. The sequence derives from a man between 18 and 29 years old who received the YFV17D yellow fever vaccine. The CDR3 sequence is CAISESPRATGGETQYF. The DNA of the CDR3 is TGTGCCATCAGTGAGTCTCCAAGGGCCACCGGTGGCGAGACCCAGTACTTC.